Listed below are T cell receptor beta chains from one sample, sequenced in a study of T cell responses to AZD1222 COVID-19 vaccine. The table came from immunoSEQ multiplex PCR; TCRdb's copy has only in-frame clones and leaves some out. The repertoire holds about 78,000 clones, with approximately 90% as singletons. Sample: peripheral blood, taken 28 days after the second AZD1222 dose. The receptors were gathered from an adult who received the AZD1222 COVID-19 vaccine. Both conserved end residues are part of each CDR3. The D gene is left open where the match is weak. Clone size, where shown, is once, few, many, or a class for clones that have expanded.

D gene: TRBD2
J gene: TRBJ2-3
clone size: .
V gene: TRBV7-3
CDR3 DNA: TGTGCCAGCAGCCCCACGGCTCCGGGACTAGCGGCTAGCACAGATACGCAGTATTTT
CDR3 protein: CASSPTAPGLAASTDTQYF

D gene: .
J gene: TRBJ2-2
clone size: .
V gene: TRBV29-1
CDR3 DNA: TGCAGCGTTGTTATAGACAACACCGGGGAGCTGTTTTTT
CDR3 protein: CSVVIDNTGELFF

D gene: .
J gene: TRBJ1-2
clone size: .
V gene: TRBV2
CDR3 DNA: TGTGCCATCAAGGCGGACTATGGCTACACCTTC
CDR3 protein: CAIKADYGYTF

D gene: TRBD1
J gene: TRBJ1-2
clone size: .
V gene: TRBV7-9
CDR3 DNA: TGTGCCAGCAGCTTAGGGACAGGGGACTATGGCTACACCTTC
CDR3 protein: CASSLGTGDYGYTF

D gene: .
J gene: TRBJ2-7
clone size: .
V gene: TRBV3-1/TRBV3-2
CDR3 DNA: TGTGCCAGCAGCCCCTGGGTCGGGACAACCACGGGGGAGCAGTACTTC
CDR3 protein: CASSPWVGTTTGEQYF

D gene: .
J gene: TRBJ2-2
clone size: once
V gene: TRBV28
CDR3 DNA: TGTGCCAGCAGTTTCGCCCTGGGGGACACCGGGGAGCTGTTTTTT
CDR3 protein: CASSFALGDTGELFF

D gene: TRBD1
J gene: TRBJ1-2
clone size: .
V gene: TRBV27
CDR3 DNA: TGTGCCAGCCGTCGAGACAGGGACTATGGCTACACCTTC
CDR3 protein: CASRRDRDYGYTF

D gene: .
J gene: TRBJ1-1
clone size: .
V gene: TRBV7-8
CDR3 DNA: TGTGCCAGCAGCTTAGCGCAGGGTAAGACTGAAGCTTTCTTT
CDR3 protein: CASSLAQGKTEAFF

D gene: .
J gene: TRBJ2-1
clone size: .
V gene: TRBV7-3
CDR3 DNA: TGTGCCAGCAGCTACGATCTCTACAATGAGCAGTTCTTC
CDR3 protein: CASSYDLYNEQFF

D gene: TRBD1
J gene: TRBJ2-3
clone size: .
V gene: TRBV6-5
CDR3 DNA: TGTGCCAGCAGCAGACAGGGGGCGGCAGGGGATACGCAGTATTTT
CDR3 protein: CASSRQGAAGDTQYF

D gene: .
J gene: TRBJ2-1
clone size: .
V gene: TRBV11-3
CDR3 DNA: TGTGCCAGCAGCTTAGATGGGGGTGAGCAGTTCTTC
CDR3 protein: CASSLDGGEQFF

D gene: .
J gene: TRBJ1-2
clone size: .
V gene: TRBV11-2
CDR3 DNA: TGTGCCAGCAGCTCCCCCCGGGGGGGGCTAGCTAACTATGGCTACACCTTC
CDR3 protein: CASSSPRGGLANYGYTF

D gene: .
J gene: TRBJ2-5
clone size: .
V gene: TRBV7-2
CDR3 DNA: TGTGCCAGCAGCTTAGTGCGGGGCTCAACGGAGACCCAGTACTTC
CDR3 protein: CASSLVRGSTETQYF

D gene: .
J gene: TRBJ1-5
clone size: .
V gene: TRBV6-8
CDR3 DNA: TGTGCCAGCAGTTACTCGACAGTTGGCAATCAGCCCCAGCATTTT
CDR3 protein: CASSYSTVGNQPQHF

D gene: .
J gene: TRBJ2-5
clone size: .
V gene: TRBV7-3
CDR3 DNA: TGTGCCAGCAGCTTTGCAGGGGTGGAGACCCAGTACTTC
CDR3 protein: CASSFAGVETQYF

D gene: .
J gene: TRBJ1-5
clone size: .
V gene: TRBV11-2
CDR3 DNA: TGTGCCAGCAGCTTAACCGGTAACCAGCCCCAGCATTTT
CDR3 protein: CASSLTGNQPQHF

D gene: TRBD1
J gene: TRBJ1-5
clone size: .
V gene: TRBV7-2
CDR3 DNA: TGTGCCAGCAGCCTAACAGGGGGCGCGGGTCAGCCCCAGCATTTT
CDR3 protein: CASSLTGGAGQPQHF

D gene: TRBD1
J gene: TRBJ2-7
clone size: .
V gene: TRBV6-5
CDR3 DNA: TGTGCCAGCAGCTCACGGACAGGACCCTACGAGCAGTACTTC
CDR3 protein: CASSSRTGPYEQYF

D gene: .
J gene: TRBJ1-1
clone size: few
V gene: TRBV11-3
CDR3 DNA: TGTGCCAGCAGCTTAGAGAGGTGGGGGGCGACGAACACTGAAGCTTTCTTT
CDR3 protein: CASSLERWGATNTEAFF

D gene: .
J gene: TRBJ2-7
clone size: .
V gene: TRBV11-2
CDR3 DNA: TGTGCCAGCAGCTTAGCCCTCCAAAGCTCCTACGAGCAGTACTTC
CDR3 protein: CASSLALQSSYEQYF

D gene: .
J gene: TRBJ1-5
clone size: .
V gene: TRBV3-1/TRBV3-2
CDR3 DNA: TGTGCCAGCGGCAGTCTGGGGGGCAATCAGCCCCAGCATTTT
CDR3 protein: CASGSLGGNQPQHF

D gene: TRBD2
J gene: TRBJ2-7
clone size: .
V gene: TRBV5-4
CDR3 DNA: TGTGCCAGCAGCTTAGCGGGAGACGTATACGAGCAGTACTTC
CDR3 protein: CASSLAGDVYEQYF

D gene: .
J gene: TRBJ2-6
clone size: once
V gene: TRBV5-6
CDR3 DNA: TGTGCCAGCAGCTTGGCGAGGCGGGGAACAACCGGGGCCAACGTCCTGACTTTC
CDR3 protein: CASSLARRGTTGANVLTF

D gene: .
J gene: TRBJ1-5
clone size: .
V gene: TRBV29-1
CDR3 DNA: TGCAGCGTTGTACAGAGGGGTCAGCCCCAGCATTTT
CDR3 protein: CSVVQRGQPQHF

D gene: .
J gene: TRBJ2-1
clone size: once
V gene: TRBV11-3
CDR3 DNA: TGTGCCAGCACGGGACCAAGCTACAATGAGCAGTTCTTC
CDR3 protein: CASTGPSYNEQFF

D gene: TRBD1
J gene: TRBJ2-1
clone size: .
V gene: TRBV11-3
CDR3 DNA: TGTGCCAGCAGCCCTAGACAGGGAATGAATGAGCAGTTCTTC
CDR3 protein: CASSPRQGMNEQFF

D gene: .
J gene: TRBJ2-2
clone size: .
V gene: TRBV18
CDR3 DNA: TGTGCCAGCTCACCGGCTGGAGGGGCGAACACCGGGGAGCTGTTTTTT
CDR3 protein: CASSPAGGANTGELFF

D gene: .
J gene: TRBJ2-1
clone size: once
V gene: TRBV6-1
CDR3 DNA: TGTGCCAGCAGTGAAGCGCTTCGGGGGCGCGGGTTCTTC
CDR3 protein: CASSEALRGRGFF

D gene: TRBD1
J gene: TRBJ1-2
clone size: .
V gene: TRBV3-1/TRBV3-2
CDR3 DNA: TGTGCCAGCAGCCCGCTTGAGACAGGGGGCTATGGCTACACCTTC
CDR3 protein: CASSPLETGGYGYTF

D gene: .
J gene: TRBJ1-5
clone size: .
V gene: TRBV7-6
CDR3 DNA: TGTGCCAGCAGCTTATTGGCCCTGGGCCACAATCAGCCCCAGCATTTT
CDR3 protein: CASSLLALGHNQPQHF

D gene: TRBD1
J gene: TRBJ2-7
clone size: .
V gene: TRBV6-5
CDR3 DNA: TGTGCCAGCAGACCCGGGACAGGAAACTACGAGCAGTACTTC
CDR3 protein: CASRPGTGNYEQYF

D gene: .
J gene: TRBJ1-5
clone size: .
V gene: TRBV6-5
CDR3 DNA: TGTGCCACCACAGGGTTCAATCAGCCCCAGCATTTT
CDR3 protein: CATTGFNQPQHF

D gene: .
J gene: TRBJ1-1
clone size: .
V gene: TRBV25-1
CDR3 DNA: TGTGCCAGCAGTGAATGGGAGGGGCAGAACACTGAAGCTTTCTTT
CDR3 protein: CASSEWEGQNTEAFF

D gene: TRBD1
J gene: TRBJ2-7
clone size: .
V gene: TRBV4-1
CDR3 DNA: TGCGCCAGCAGCCAAGAGACAGGGCTGAGCTCCTACGAGCAGTACTTC
CDR3 protein: CASSQETGLSSYEQYF

D gene: TRBD1
J gene: TRBJ2-7
clone size: .
V gene: TRBV20-1
CDR3 DNA: TGCAGTGCTAGTGGGGACAGCGATTCCTACGAGCAGTACTTC
CDR3 protein: CSASGDSDSYEQYF

D gene: TRBD1
J gene: TRBJ1-6
clone size: .
V gene: TRBV3-1/TRBV3-2
CDR3 DNA: TGTGCCAGCAGCCAAGACATTCGCCCCGGACAGGGAATTCATTCACCCCTCCACTTT
CDR3 protein: CASSQDIRPGQGIHSPLHF

D gene: TRBD2
J gene: TRBJ2-1
clone size: .
V gene: TRBV2
CDR3 DNA: TGTGCCAGCATAACCGGGACTAGCGGGAACGAGCAGTTCTTC
CDR3 protein: CASITGTSGNEQFF

D gene: TRBD2
J gene: TRBJ2-7
clone size: .
V gene: TRBV7-2
CDR3 DNA: TGTGCCAGCAGCCCAAGTCCGGGACTATATTCCGAGCAGTACTTC
CDR3 protein: CASSPSPGLYSEQYF

D gene: TRBD2
J gene: TRBJ2-1
clone size: .
V gene: TRBV11-3
CDR3 DNA: TGTGCCAGCAGCCCCGGGAAGGCGGGAGAAATGGTTTGGGCGCAGTTCTTC
CDR3 protein: CASSPGKAGEMVWAQFF

D gene: .
J gene: TRBJ1-2
clone size: .
V gene: TRBV19
CDR3 DNA: TGTGCCAGTAAAACCACAGGGAACTATGGCTACACCTTC
CDR3 protein: CASKTTGNYGYTF

D gene: TRBD1
J gene: TRBJ2-7
clone size: .
V gene: TRBV5-1
CDR3 DNA: TGCGCCAGCAACGAAGACAGGGACGGCGAGCAGTACTTC
CDR3 protein: CASNEDRDGEQYF

D gene: .
J gene: TRBJ1-4
clone size: .
V gene: TRBV6-5
CDR3 DNA: TGTGCCAGCAGGCTTAGGGCAGGGAAGTATGAAAAACTGTTTTTT
CDR3 protein: CASRLRAGKYEKLFF

D gene: .
J gene: TRBJ1-4
clone size: .
V gene: TRBV19
CDR3 DNA: TGTGCCAGTAGTGGCAGAGGGAGGGGGAATGAAAAACTGTTTTTT
CDR3 protein: CASSGRGRGNEKLFF

D gene: .
J gene: TRBJ1-4
clone size: .
V gene: TRBV24-1
CDR3 DNA: TGTGCCACCAGTGATAGCCAGCTGGGGGAAAAACTGTTTTTT
CDR3 protein: CATSDSQLGEKLFF

D gene: TRBD1
J gene: TRBJ1-3
clone size: .
V gene: TRBV12-3/TRBV12-4
CDR3 DNA: TGTGCCAGCAGTTTACAGGGGGCCTCCACGGATTTT
CDR3 protein: CASSLQGASTDF

D gene: TRBD2
J gene: TRBJ2-7
clone size: .
V gene: TRBV6-1
CDR3 DNA: TGTGCCAGCAGTGAGGGGACTAGCGGCCCCGTCTACGAGCAGTACTTC
CDR3 protein: CASSEGTSGPVYEQYF

D gene: TRBD1
J gene: TRBJ2-3
clone size: .
V gene: TRBV5-1
CDR3 DNA: TGCGCCAGCAGCTTAGGACAGGGCTCGATGGCTTACACAGATACGCAGTATTTT
CDR3 protein: CASSLGQGSMAYTDTQYF

D gene: TRBD2
J gene: TRBJ2-1
clone size: .
V gene: TRBV6-6
CDR3 DNA: TGTGCCAGCACCCACGAGGACGGCGGGAGGATTAATGAGCAGTTCTTC
CDR3 protein: CASTHEDGGRINEQFF

D gene: .
J gene: TRBJ2-3
clone size: .
V gene: TRBV7-3
CDR3 DNA: TGTGCCAGCAGCTTATGGAAGGGTACGCAGTATTTT
CDR3 protein: CASSLWKGTQYF

D gene: .
J gene: TRBJ1-2
clone size: .
V gene: TRBV7-9
CDR3 DNA: TGTGCCAGCAGTTGGGGGGTTGACTATGGCTACACCTTC
CDR3 protein: CASSWGVDYGYTF

D gene: TRBD1
J gene: TRBJ2-1
clone size: .
V gene: TRBV11-2
CDR3 DNA: TGTGCCAGCAGCTTTGGGACAGGGGATGACAATGAGCAGTTCTTC
CDR3 protein: CASSFGTGDDNEQFF

D gene: .
J gene: TRBJ1-2
clone size: .
V gene: TRBV12-5
CDR3 DNA: TGTGCTAGTGGCCCCGAGGGCTATGGCTACACCTTC
CDR3 protein: CASGPEGYGYTF

D gene: TRBD1
J gene: TRBJ2-7
clone size: .
V gene: TRBV6-5
CDR3 DNA: TGTGCCAGCACCGACCCCCAGGGGGTCTACGAGCAGTACTTC
CDR3 protein: CASTDPQGVYEQYF

D gene: .
J gene: TRBJ2-7
clone size: few
V gene: TRBV7-8
CDR3 DNA: TGTGCCAGCACCTCCTGGGGTAGGGATGGCGAGCAGTACTTC
CDR3 protein: CASTSWGRDGEQYF

D gene: .
J gene: TRBJ1-1
clone size: .
V gene: TRBV12-3/TRBV12-4
CDR3 DNA: TGTGCCAGCAGGTCCGACTACACTGAAGCTTTCTTT
CDR3 protein: CASRSDYTEAFF